The TCR beta chain under discussion was sequenced for a study of T cells in Graves' hyperthyroidism and ophthalmopathy. Authors of the study amplified TCR beta CDR3 regions from RNA transcripts. First-round RT-PCR of the TCR CDR3 relied on the HTBI primer set. TCRdb itself ran the multiplex PCR reads through MiXCR, one entry per CDR3 protein. There are hundreds of thousands of distinct CDR3 sequences in the sample; roughly 14% occur only once, and roughly an eighth lies in the top ten. In this sample, this clonotype turned up many times. The clonotype originates from a woman between 50 and 59 years old with Graves' ophthalmopathy. Sequencing was carried out using blood.

The CDR3 sequence: CASSQAGTENTEAFF. The CDR3 DNA reads as TGTGCCAGCAGCCAAGCCGGGACGGAGAACACTGAAGCTTTCTTT. The chain has TRBV7-2 and TRBJ1-1, with a possible D match to TRBD1 (5 bases). The CDR3 totals 15 residues. Germline CDR1 reads SGHTA; CDR2 reads FQGNSA. Trimming stripped 5 bases from V and 1 base from J, with 14 bases between.